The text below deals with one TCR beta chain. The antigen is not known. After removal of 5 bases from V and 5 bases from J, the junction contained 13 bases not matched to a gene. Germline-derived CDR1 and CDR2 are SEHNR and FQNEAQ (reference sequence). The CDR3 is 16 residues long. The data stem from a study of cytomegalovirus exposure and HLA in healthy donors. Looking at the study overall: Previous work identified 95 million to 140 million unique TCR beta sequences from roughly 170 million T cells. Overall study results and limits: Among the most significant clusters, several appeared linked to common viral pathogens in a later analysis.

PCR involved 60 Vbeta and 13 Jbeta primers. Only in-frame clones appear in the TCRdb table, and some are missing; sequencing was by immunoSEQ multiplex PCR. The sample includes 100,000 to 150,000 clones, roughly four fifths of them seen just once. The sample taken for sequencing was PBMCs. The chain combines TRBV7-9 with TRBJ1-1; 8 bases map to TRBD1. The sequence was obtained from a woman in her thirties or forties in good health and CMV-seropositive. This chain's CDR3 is CASSLEAGQGWTEAFF. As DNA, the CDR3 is TGTGCCAGCAGCCTGGAGGCCGGACAGGGATGGACTGAAGCTTTCTTT. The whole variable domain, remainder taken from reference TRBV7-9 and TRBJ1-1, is DTGVSQNPRHKITKRGQNVTFRCDPISEHNRLYWYRQTLGQGPEFLTYFQNEAQLEKSRLLSDRFSAERPKGSFSTLEIQRTEQGDSAMYLCASSLEAGQGWTEAFFGQGTRLTVV.